A selection of T cell receptor beta chains follows, all from one sample in a study of response to subunit inactivated influenza vaccine. TCRdb reprocessed the RT-PCR reads via MiXCR and lists one record per CDR3 protein. The sample includes under 800,000 distinct CDR3 sequences, approximately 14% of them seen just once. The sample was PBMCs from blood, taken roughly 2 weeks before vaccination. The receptors come from a man aged 50-59 years who received an inactivated influenza vaccine. The CDR3 runs from the conserved cysteine through the conserved F or W. The D gene is left open where the match is weak. Clone size appears in some rows only: once, few, many, or a class for an expanded clone.

d_call j_call v_call clone_size cdr3_aa cdr3_nt
NA TRBJ1-2 TRBV20-1 NA CSATLGNYGYTF TGCAGTGCTACTCTGGGGAACTATGGCTACACCTTC
TRBD2 TRBJ2-5 TRBV6-5 many CASSYSSVAGRQETQYF TGTGCCAGCAGTTACTCGAGCGTAGCGGGACGACAGGAGACCCAGTACTTC
TRBD1 TRBJ1-6 TRBV15 few CATSSGQANSPLHF TGTGCCACCAGCAGCGGACAGGCTAATTCACCCCTCCACTTT
TRBD2 TRBJ2-2 TRBV19 many CASSLAGVTGELFF TGTGCCAGTAGTTTAGCGGGAGTCACCGGGGAGCTGTTTTTT
NA TRBJ1-5 TRBV4-3 many CASSQDSGNQPQHF TGCGCCAGCAGCCAAGATTCTGGCAATCAGCCCCAGCATTTT
NA TRBJ1-1 TRBV20-1 NA CSARARQRGTEAFF TGCAGTGCTAGAGCACGGCAGCGCGGCACTGAAGCTTTCTTT
TRBD1 TRBJ2-7 TRBV20-1 NA CSARLPGQISYEQYF TGCAGTGCTAGACTCCCGGGACAGATTTCCTACGAGCAGTACTTC
TRBD1 TRBJ1-6 TRBV20-1 NA CSARDRQGIYNSPLHF TGCAGTGCTAGAGACAGACAGGGGATCTATAATTCACCCCTCCACTTT
TRBD1 TRBJ2-7 TRBV6-1 NA CASRPYDRGEQYF TGTGCCAGCAGACCATATGACAGGGGCGAGCAGTACTTC
NA TRBJ1-1 TRBV11-2 NA CASSLGGAGEAFF TGTGCCAGCAGCTTAGGGGGGGCAGGTGAAGCTTTCTTT
NA TRBJ2-1 TRBV9 many CASSPGGGLYNEQFF TGTGCCAGCAGCCCGGGTGGGGGATTATACAATGAGCAGTTCTTC
NA TRBJ1-2 TRBV30 NA CAWSVKGPSGYTF TGTGCCTGGAGTGTAAAAGGTCCCTCTGGCTACACCTTC
NA TRBJ2-3 TRBV7-9 NA CASSEQGGVTDTQYF TGTGCCAGCAGTGAGCAGGGGGGAGTAACAGATACGCAGTATTTT
NA TRBJ2-7 TRBV12-3/TRBV12-4 NA CASSFGAGVREQYF TGTGCCAGCAGTTTCGGGGCAGGCGTCCGGGAGCAGTACTTC
NA TRBJ2-5 TRBV5-1 NA CASSLYSSPLETQYF TGCGCCAGCAGCCTCTATTCTAGCCCCTTAGAGACCCAGTACTTC
NA TRBJ2-3 TRBV9 NA CASSVTSTTDTQYF TGTGCCAGCAGCGTGACCAGTACCACAGATACGCAGTATTTT
NA TRBJ1-1 TRBV23-1 many CASSQSEGPNTEAFF TGCGCCAGCAGTCAATCTGAGGGACCGAACACTGAAGCTTTCTTT
NA TRBJ1-5 TRBV4-3 NA CASSQDAGSNQPQHF TGCGCCAGCAGCCAAGATGCGGGGAGCAATCAGCCCCAGCATTTT
TRBD2 TRBJ2-1 TRBV30 few CAWSSVAGVYEQFF TGTGCCTGGAGCTCGGTAGCGGGAGTATATGAGCAGTTCTTC
NA TRBJ2-7 TRBV21-1 NA CASSRTMGQIYEQYF TGTGCCAGCAGCAGAACGATGGGACAGATCTACGAGCAGTACTTC
NA TRBJ2-7 TRBV27 few CASRPLGVYEQYF TGTGCCAGCAGGCCACTGGGAGTGTACGAGCAGTACTTC
NA TRBJ2-4 TRBV5-1 few CASSLDWDRDIQYF TGCGCCAGCAGCTTGGACTGGGATCGGGACATTCAGTACTTC
NA TRBJ2-1 TRBV11-2 few CASSLLPQSYNEQFF TGTGCCAGCAGCCTCCTCCCGCAATCCTACAATGAGCAGTTCTTC
NA TRBJ1-5 TRBV12-3/TRBV12-4 few CASRLREGSNQPQHF TGTGCCAGCAGACTCAGGGAGGGTAGCAATCAGCCCCAGCATTTT
TRBD1 TRBJ2-2 TRBV5-1 many CASSHGQGNSGELFF TGCGCCAGCAGCCACGGACAGGGTAATTCCGGGGAGCTGTTTTTT
TRBD1 TRBJ2-1 TRBV6-2/TRBV6-3 few CASKGEGGFYNEQFF TGTGCCAGCAAGGGGGAAGGGGGCTTCTACAATGAGCAGTTCTTC
TRBD1 TRBJ2-7 TRBV19 NA CASSPGRTGGEQYF TGTGCCAGTAGTCCAGGCAGGACAGGGGGCGAGCAGTACTTC
NA TRBJ2-1 TRBV4-1 NA CASSQVPNSEQFF TGCGCCAGCAGCCAAGTACCCAACAGTGAGCAGTTCTTC
TRBD2 TRBJ2-1 TRBV6-1 NA CASSIESGRTAYNEQFF TGTGCCAGCAGTATAGAAAGCGGGAGGACAGCTTACAATGAGCAGTTCTTC
TRBD1 TRBJ2-2 TRBV2 NA CATFRGLTGDTGELFF TGTGCCACCTTCAGGGGCCTAACAGGGGACACCGGGGAGCTGTTTTTT
NA TRBJ2-3 TRBV4-3 few CASSQEKDTQYF TGCGCCAGCAGCCAAGAAAAGGATACGCAGTATTTT
NA TRBJ2-7 TRBV20-1 few CSANGATYEQYF TGCAGTGCTAATGGTGCCACCTACGAGCAGTACTTC
TRBD2 TRBJ2-3 TRBV4-2 few CASSSLAGEGGDTQYF TGTGCCAGCAGCTCTCTAGCGGGGGAGGGTGGAGATACGCAGTATTTT
TRBD2 TRBJ2-3 TRBV7-2 many CASRAGGLDTQYF TGTGCCAGCAGAGCGGGAGGGTTAGATACGCAGTATTTT
TRBD1 TRBJ1-2 TRBV5-1 NA CASSLSFGTVYGYTF TGCGCCAGCAGCTTGTCTTTTGGGACAGTCTATGGCTACACCTTC
TRBD2 TRBJ2-3 TRBV20-1 NA CSPRTSRADTQYF TGCAGTCCGAGGACTAGTCGTGCAGATACGCAGTATTTT
NA TRBJ2-7 TRBV12-3/TRBV12-4 many CASSRGGGYEQYF TGTGCCAGCAGCCGCGGGGGCGGGTACGAGCAGTACTTC
NA TRBJ1-1 TRBV7-2 NA CASSLVRPENTEAFF TGTGCCAGCAGCTTAGTTAGGCCGGAGAACACTGAAGCTTTCTTT
NA TRBJ1-6 TRBV12-3/TRBV12-4 few CASSLHGSPLHF TGTGCCAGCAGCCTACATGGCTCACCCCTCCACTTT
TRBD2 TRBJ2-7 TRBV20-1 NA CSAGRRGRIYEQYF TGCAGTGCCGGCCGCCGCGGGAGGATTTACGAGCAGTACTTT
TRBD1 TRBJ2-2 TRBV29-1 NA CSASPGTGYNTGELFF TGCAGCGCCTCCCCCGGGACAGGGTATAACACCGGGGAGCTGTTTTTT
NA TRBJ2-2 TRBV6-5 few CASSYSIPGPNTGELFF TGTGCCAGCAGTTACTCAATCCCCGGACCTAACACCGGGGAGCTGTTTTTT
NA TRBJ2-1 TRBV11-3 NA CASSPDSQAAANEQFF TGTGCCAGCAGCCCGGACAGCCAGGCCGCCGCCAATGAGCAGTTCTTC
NA TRBJ2-3 TRBV7-9 NA CASSWGAGRTGGTQYF TGTGCCAGCAGCTGGGGGGCAGGCAGGACCGGGGGCACGCAGTATTTT
TRBD2 TRBJ2-3 TRBV4-3 few CASSQEASGGPDTQYF TGCGCCAGCAGCCAGGAGGCTAGCGGGGGACCAGATACGCAGTATTTT
TRBD1 TRBJ1-1 TRBV5-1 many CASSSTGGAEAFF TGCGCCAGCAGCTCTACAGGGGGAGCTGAAGCTTTCTTT
TRBD1 TRBJ1-4 TRBV12-3/TRBV12-4 many CASSLDRGSFNEKLFF TGTGCCAGCAGTTTGGACAGGGGGAGCTTTAATGAAAAACTGTTTTTT
TRBD1 TRBJ2-2 TRBV10-3 NA CAISDQGGTSYTGELFF TGTGCCATCAGTGATCAAGGGGGCACCAGCTACACCGGGGAGCTGTTTTTT
TRBD2 TRBJ2-3 TRBV4-1 NA CASSPTAERGLYTLYF TGCGCCAGCAGCCCCACCGCGGAGCGGGGGCTCTATACGCTGTATTTT
NA TRBJ2-7 TRBV28 NA CASSSRWAPGEQYF TGTGCCAGCAGTTCCCGGTGGGCTCCGGGCGAGCAGTACTTC
TRBD1 TRBJ2-7 TRBV6-1 once CASRPTGWSYEQYF TGTGCCAGCAGACCGACAGGGTGGTCCTACGAGCAGTACTTC
NA TRBJ2-5 TRBV11-2 many CASSLEVYQETQYF TGTGCCAGCAGCTTAGAGGTTTACCAAGAGACCCAGTACTTC
TRBD1 TRBJ1-4 TRBV14 many CASSRGQGEKLFF TGTGCCAGCAGCCGAGGACAGGGTGAAAAACTGTTTTTT